These 21 T cell receptor beta chains were sequenced from one sample in a study of memory CD4+ T cells and cytomegalovirus serostatus. Measured with immunoSEQ multiplex PCR; TCRdb has only the in-frame clones, and not every one. The sample holds 45,000 or so clones, about four fifths seen once. The sort gate was single viable CD3+CD4+CD8-CD45RO+ cells for memory CD4+ T cells. The sequenced sample was memory CD4+ T cells from blood. The origin of the receptors is an adult in good health and CMV-seronegative.

The V and J genes are TRBV4-2 and TRBJ1-4; perhaps TRBD1 as D (6 bases). The CDR3 runs to 16 residues. Trimming left V 2 bases short and J 4 bases short, with 14 bases between. The germline gives CDR1 LGHNA, CDR2 YNFKEQ. The CDR3 here is CASSQNGGGLNEKLFF. The CDR3 bases are TGTGCCAGCAGCCAAAATGGGGGGGGCCTTAATGAAAAACTGTTTTTT.

The chain is built from TRBV7-6 and TRBJ2-3; a possible D gene is TRBD1 (6 bases). The V and J ends lost 2 bases and 3 bases respectively, with 12 bases between them. This CDR3 contains 15 residues. The germline V gene has CDR1 SGHVS and CDR2 FNYEAQ. The chain's CDR3 is CASSLLRGHTDTQYF. The CDR3 nucleotides are TGTGCCAGCAGCTTACTACGGGGACATACAGATACGCAGTATTTT.

The J gene is TRBJ2-3, the V gene TRBV18; D unresolved. This CDR3 is 16 amino acids long. Germline loops: CDR1 KGHSH, CDR2 LQKENI. V lost 0 bases and J 2 bases, leaving 12 bases between the germline ends. The chain's CDR3 is CASSPPVSASTDTQYF. The DNA for the CDR3 is TGTGCCAGCTCACCACCGGTGTCAGCGTCCACAGATACGCAGTATTTT.

This clone was picked up a small number of times. The chain recombines TRBV6-4 with TRBJ2-1; D may be TRBD2 (6 bases). Germline loops: CDR1 MRHNA, CDR2 SNTAGT. V was clipped by 2 bases and J by 7 bases, with 15 bases between them. The CDR3 contains 15 residues. CDR3 DNA sequence: TGTGCCAGCAGTGACAATACGGGAGAGGGTAATGAGCAGTTCTTC. Translated, it gives CASSDNTGEGNEQFF.

The genes are TRBV5-1 and TRBJ2-5; 8 bases align to TRBD1. Germline values: CDR1 SGHRS, CDR2 YFSETQ. The CDR3 is 14 residues long. V dropped 4 bases and J dropped 2; count of bases not matched to a gene: 4. CDR3 bases: TGCGCCAGCAGCCCCACAGGGGGGCAAGAGACCCAGTACTTC. Protein: CASSPTGGQETQYF.

About this clone itself: At one end the junction does not follow the germline gene, possibly because of a read error. The genes are TRBV11-2 and TRBJ2-1; D possibly corresponds to TRBD2 (7 bases). There are 10 residues in the CDR3. Germline V gene lookup returns CDR1 SGHAT and CDR2 FQNNGV. CDR3 in amino acids: CASGGGTTVF. The DNA for the CDR3 is TGTGCCAGCGGGGGGGGGACAACGGTCTTC.

The J gene is TRBJ2-1, the V gene TRBV30; no clear D gene. Germline CDR1 and CDR2: GTSNPN and SVGIG (reference sequence). V gave up 0 bases and J gave up 10 bases, with 13 bases separating them. This CDR3 is built from 13 residues. The CDR3 DNA is TGTGCCTGGAGTGTAGTCCGCTCCCGGGAGCAGTTCTTC. Translation: CAWSVVRSREQFF.

The chain employs TRBV29-1 and TRBJ1-1; D is uncertain. Germline assignment: CDR1 SQVTM and CDR2 ANQGSEA. Trimming stripped 4 bases from V and 4 bases from J, with 10 bases between. CDR3 length equals 12 residues. CDR3 region: CSVVVPPTEAFF. The CDR3 nucleotides are TGCAGCGTTGTTGTCCCTCCCACTGAAGCTTTCTTT.

The CDR3 reads CASSQLEGRNEQFF. The DNA for the CDR3 is TGTGCCAGCAGCCAACTAGAGGGACGGAATGAGCAGTTCTTC. The chain uses TRBV14 and TRBJ2-1; D tentatively reads TRBD1 or TRBD2 (5 bases each). This CDR3 has 14 residues. CDR1 SGHDN and CDR2 FVKESK come from the germline V gene. Trimming shortened V by 2 bases and J by 7 bases, and 12 bases separated the two germline ends.

The chain uses TRBV5-1 and TRBJ2-7; possibly TRBD1 for D (5 bases). V lost 5 bases, J lost 0 bases, and 12 bases lay in between. Per the germline V gene, CDR1 is SGHRS and CDR2 is YFSETQ. The CDR3 extends over 14 amino acids. The CDR3 bases are TGCGCCAGCAGTGACAGATTAAGCTCCTACGAGCAGTACTTC. This encodes CASSDRLSSYEQYF.

This clone was seen just once. Written as DNA, the CDR3 is TGTGCCAGCAGCGAGCGACTAGCGGGAGTGAGGAATGAGCAGTTCTTC. It encodes CASSERLAGVRNEQFF. V usage is TRBV9 and J usage is TRBJ2-1; TRBD2 matches at 12 bases. The junction had 8 bases not matched to a gene; V was cut back by 3 bases and J by 7 bases. This CDR3 contains 16 residues. The germline V gene encodes CDR1 SGDLS and CDR2 YYNGEE.

The chain couples TRBV25-1 to TRBJ2-1, with 8 bases that match TRBD1. The germline V gene has CDR1 MGHDK and CDR2 SYGVNS. CDR3 size: 16 residues. V dropped 6 bases and J dropped 4; count of bases not matched to a gene: 11. The chain's CDR3 is CASSPSDRGWYNEQFF. The CDR3 nucleotides are TGTGCCAGCAGCCCATCCGACAGGGGTTGGTACAATGAGCAGTTCTTC.

The chain is built from TRBV15 and TRBJ1-3; a weak D match, TRBD1 (5 bases). Germline lookup yields CDR1 LNHNV and CDR2 YYDKDF (reference sequence). The CDR3 has 16 residues. V lost 4 bases, J lost 6 bases, and 19 bases lay in between. The CDR3, as DNA: TGTGCCACCAGCACTATCCTGGGAGGGGCTGAAAACACCATATATTTT. Translated: CATSTILGGAENTIYF. The entire variable domain, with the rest obtained from reference TRBV15 and TRBJ1-3, is as follows: DAMVIQNPRYQVTQFGKPVTLSCSQTLNHNVMYWYQQKSSQAPKLLFHYYDKDFNNEADTPDNFQSRRPNTSFCFLDIRSPGLGDTAMYLCATSTILGGAENTIYFGEGSWLTVV.

This clone showed up just a few times. The chain is built from TRBV5-1 and TRBJ2-3; possibly TRBD2 for D (5 bases). There are 14 residues in the CDR3. Per germline, CDR1 SGHRS and CDR2 YFSETQ. V lost 2 bases and J 3 bases, leaving 10 bases between the germline ends. The DNA for the CDR3 is TGCGCCAGCAGCTTTGAGAGCGGAACAGATACGCAGTATTTT. Protein: CASSFESGTDTQYF.

The chain combines TRBV7-9 with TRBJ2-7, with D maybe TRBD2 (6 bases). Germline CDR1 reads SEHNR; CDR2 reads FQNEAQ (reference sequence). The CDR3 spans 14 residues. V lost 1 base and J 5 bases, leaving 12 bases between the germline ends. This CDR3 is CASSLGGGTNEQYF. CDR3 sequence (DNA): TGTGCCAGCAGCTTAGGGGGCGGGACCAACGAGCAGTACTTC.

The V gene is TRBV5-4, the J gene TRBJ1-1; D is undetermined. This CDR3 is built from 14 residues. Per the germline V gene, CDR1 is SGHNT and CDR2 is YYREEE (reference sequence). V was cut by 1 base and J by 1 base, with 8 bases left in between. The CDR3 reads CASSLFSPNTEAFF. CDR3 in DNA: TGTGCCAGCAGCTTGTTTAGCCCGAACACTGAAGCTTTCTTT.

V and J are TRBV5-1 and TRBJ2-3; D unresolved. The germline V and J ends were trimmed by 2 bases and 2 bases, with 6 bases remaining between them. Looked up from germline, CDR1 is SGHRS and CDR2 is YFSETQ. The CDR3 consists of 13 residues. CDR3 DNA: TGCGCCAGCAGCTTAGGTCCCACAGATACGCAGTATTTT. Protein: CASSLGPTDTQYF.

The chain employs TRBV19 and TRBJ1-4; D unclear. The CDR3 contains 15 residues. Germline values: CDR1 LNHDA, CDR2 SQIVND (reference sequence). Trimming pared 4 bases from V and 0 bases from J, leaving 9 bases between. CDR3 loop: CASSRDRATNEKLFF. As DNA, the CDR3 is TGTGCCAGTAGTAGGGATCGGGCAACTAATGAAAAACTGTTTTTT.

With regard to this clone: This specimen includes other DNA sequences encoding the same CDR3. This sequence joins TRBV19 and TRBJ2-7; 7 nucleotides agree with TRBD2. Trimming took 1 base from V and 3 from J; bases not matched to a gene: 3. CDR1 LNHDA and CDR2 SQIVND come from the germline V gene (reference sequence). The CDR3 is 14 residues long. The DNA of the CDR3 is TGTGCCAGTAGTATAGCGGGAGGAAACTACGAGCAGTACTTC. Translating it yields CASSIAGGNYEQYF.

This clone is a singleton in its sample. This chain links TRBV4-2 with TRBJ1-3; 10 bases match TRBD1. The length of the CDR3 is 17 residues. With 3 bases clipped from V and 4 bases from J, the junction kept 9 bases outside the gene matches. Germline V gene lookup returns CDR1 LGHNA and CDR2 YNFKEQ. The DNA for the CDR3 is TGTGCCAGCAGCCAGGATCCGGGACAGGGGTCAGGAAACACCATATATTTT. Encoded protein: CASSQDPGQGSGNTIYF.

The chain joins TRBV6-4 to TRBJ1-5, with D unclear. CDR1 MRHNA and CDR2 SNTAGT come from the germline V gene. The V end was cut by 6 bases, the J end by 6 bases, with 12 bases between. There are 13 residues in the CDR3. In DNA form, the CDR3 reads TGTGCCAGCAGCCGGGAGCTAGGTCAGCCCCAGCATTTT. Amino acid sequence: CASSRELGQPQHF.